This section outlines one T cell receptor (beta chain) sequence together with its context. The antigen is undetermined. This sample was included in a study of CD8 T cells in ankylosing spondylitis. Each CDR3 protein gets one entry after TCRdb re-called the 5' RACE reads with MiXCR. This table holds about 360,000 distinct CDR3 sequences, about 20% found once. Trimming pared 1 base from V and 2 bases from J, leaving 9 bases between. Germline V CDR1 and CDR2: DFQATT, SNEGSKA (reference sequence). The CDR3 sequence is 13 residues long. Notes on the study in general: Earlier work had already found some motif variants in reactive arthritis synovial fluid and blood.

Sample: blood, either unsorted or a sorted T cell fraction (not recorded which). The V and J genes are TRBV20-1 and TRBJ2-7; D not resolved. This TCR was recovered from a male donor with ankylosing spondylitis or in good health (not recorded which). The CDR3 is CSARGMGTYEQYF. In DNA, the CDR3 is TGCAGTGCTAGAGGAATGGGAACCTACGAGCAGTACTTC.